This entry lists 32 T cell receptor beta chains sequenced from one sample in a study of T cell responses to AZD1222 COVID-19 vaccine. Sequencing was performed with immunoSEQ multiplex PCR; in TCRdb, only in-frame clones are kept and a portion is missing. The data show tens of thousands of clones, with around 90% seen just once and 5% to 6.5% held by the top ten. This specimen consisted of peripheral blood, obtained on day 0 of AZD1222 vaccination. Every receptor here comes from an adult in good health.

The chain employs TRBV11-2 and TRBJ2-7; D could derive from TRBD1 or TRBD2 (5 bases each). The CDR3 totals 15 residues. CDR1 SGHAT and CDR2 FQNNGV come from the germline V gene. V was cut by 5 bases and J by 3 bases, with 17 bases left in between. The CDR3 nucleotides read TGTGCCAGCAGCCTCAGGGAACGAGGGATCTACGAGCAGTACTTC. Translation gives CASSLRERGIYEQYF.

This clone appeared once. The V gene is TRBV6-5, the J gene TRBJ2-4, with a weak D call TRBD2 (5 bases). V shed 0 bases and J shed 1 base, with 10 bases lying between them. The germline V gene has CDR1 MNHEY and CDR2 SVGAGI. This CDR3 has 16 amino acids. This CDR3 reads CASSYSPAGAKNIQYF. CDR3 coding DNA: TGTGCCAGCAGTTACTCGCCGGCGGGTGCCAAAAACATTCAGTACTTC.

A single count supports this clone. The CDR3 sequence: CASGLAVEQYF. For the CDR3, the DNA is TGTGCCAGTGGACTAGCGGTTGAGCAGTACTTC. This chain links TRBV28 with TRBJ2-7, with 10 bases lining up with TRBD2. Germline lookup yields CDR1 MDHEN and CDR2 SYDVKM. V shed 9 bases and J 7 bases; nucleotides not matched to a gene: 3. This CDR3 has 11 amino acids.

CDR3: CASRFQGPLPTHLHF. Written as DNA, the CDR3 is TGTGCCAGCAGGTTCCAGGGGCCCCTTCCAACTCACCTCCACTTT. V is TRBV5-8 and J is TRBJ1-6; a possible D gene is TRBD1 (6 bases). The CDR3 extends over 15 amino acids. CDR1 and CDR2 from the germline V gene are SGHTS and YDEGEE. Trimming removed 5 bases from V and 15 bases from J, with 24 bases in between.

There are a few counts of this clone. This chain connects TRBV4-1 to TRBJ2-1; either TRBD1 or TRBD2 may supply D (5 bases each). Between the trimmed V and J ends, which lost 1 base and 7 bases, there was a span of 14 bases. CDR1 and CDR2 from the germline V gene are MGHRA and YSYEKL. The CDR3 totals 15 residues. CDR3 nucleotides: TGCGCCAGCAGCCAAGTGGCAGGGAGTAGTAATGAGCAGTTCTTC. It is translated as CASSQVAGSSNEQFF.

The chain carries TRBV27 and TRBJ2-7; tentatively, D is TRBD1 (6 bases). Trimming left V 3 bases short and J 2 bases short, with 11 bases between. The germline V gene encodes CDR1 MNHEY and CDR2 SMNVEV (reference sequence). The CDR3 consists of 14 residues. The CDR3 DNA reads as TGTGCCAGCAGTTTCCTGGACAGCACCTACGAGCAGTACTTC. This translates into CASSFLDSTYEQYF.

J is TRBJ1-1 and V is TRBV7-9; perhaps TRBD1 as D (5 bases). V was pared by 1 base and J by 5 bases, with 11 bases between. The CDR3 has 14 amino acids. Germline CDR1 and CDR2: SEHNR and FQNEAQ (reference sequence). The CDR3 spells CASSLGWGRTEAFF. Written as DNA, the CDR3 is TGTGCCAGCAGCTTAGGGTGGGGGAGGACTGAAGCTTTCTTT.

In its sample, this clone was seen a few times. The chain has TRBV5-5 and TRBJ2-3, with 11 bases identical to TRBD2. The CDR3 contains 16 residues. The J segment lost 0 bases and the V segment lost 4 bases, leaving 4 bases of the junction unmatched. Germline assignment: CDR1 SGHKS and CDR2 YYEKEE (reference sequence). In nucleotides, the CDR3 is TGTGCCAGCAGCGCTGGGACTAGCGGTAGCACAGATACGCAGTATTTT. It specifies CASSAGTSGSTDTQYF. The full variable domain, with the rest looked up from reference TRBV5-5 and TRBJ2-3, is DAGVTQSPTHLIKTRGQQVTLRCSPISGHKSVSWYQQVLGQGPQFIFQYYEKEERGRGNFPDRFSARQFPNYSSELNVNALLLGDSALYLCASSAGTSGSTDTQYFGPGTRLTVL.

The genes are TRBV5-4 and TRBJ2-6; perhaps TRBD1 as D (5 bases). V lost 2 bases to trimming and J lost 3 bases, with 9 bases between them. Germline V gene lookup returns CDR1 SGHNT and CDR2 YYREEE (reference sequence). The CDR3 is made up of 15 amino acids. This CDR3 is CASSFTGVGANVLTF. The CDR3 DNA follows: TGTGCCAGCAGCTTTACAGGAGTTGGGGCCAACGTCCTGACTTTC.

The chain uses TRBV29-1 and TRBJ2-1; perhaps D is TRBD1 or TRBD2 (6 bases each). Germline V CDR1 and CDR2: SQVTM, ANQGSEA. This CDR3 is built from 12 residues. V was shortened by 5 bases and J by 9 bases, with 14 bases between the two germline ends. The CDR3 DNA reads TGCAGCGTTTCGGGGGCACGCGGTGAGCAGTTCTTC. This encodes CSVSGARGEQFF.

This clone was seen only once. The gene calls are TRBV6-2 or TRBV6-3 and TRBJ2-1, with D unresolved. CDR3 size: 14 residues. The ends were cut back, 0 bases at V and 0 bases at J, with 3 bases in the middle. The germline V gene encodes CDR1 MNHEY and CDR2 SVGEGT. The CDR3 protein is CASSYSSSYNEQFF. For the CDR3, the DNA is TGTGCCAGCAGTTACTCGAGCTCCTACAATGAGCAGTTCTTC.

V is TRBV4-1 and J is TRBJ1-2; 7 nucleotides line up with TRBD1. The CDR3 spans 16 residues. Germline CDR1 reads MGHRA; CDR2 reads YSYEKL. V lost 0 bases and J lost 8; bases outside the gene matches: 12. The CDR3 region is CASSQEAQGLPRGYTF. In nucleotides, the CDR3 is TGCGCCAGCAGCCAAGAAGCACAGGGGCTCCCACGGGGCTACACCTTC.

V gene TRBV5-6 combines with J gene TRBJ2-7; 14 bases align to TRBD2. CDR3 size: 17 residues. With 2 bases clipped from V and 4 bases from J, the junction kept 8 bases outside the gene matches. Germline V gene sequence: CDR1 SGHDT, CDR2 YYEEEE. The CDR3, as DNA: TGTGCCAGCAGCTTACGACTAGCGGGAGGGCCCGGATACGAGCAGTACTTC. This gives the protein CASSLRLAGGPGYEQYF.

The chain carries TRBV7-2 and TRBJ2-5, with D perhaps TRBD2 (6 bases). The CDR3 sequence is 13 residues long. Germline values: CDR1 SGHTA, CDR2 FQGNSA. V lost 4 bases and J 3 bases, leaving 9 bases between the germline ends. For the CDR3, the DNA is TGTGCCAGCAGCTCTAGCGTAAAAGAGACCCAGTACTTC. Translation gives CASSSSVKETQYF.

The J gene is TRBJ1-2, the V gene TRBV28; no definite D call. The CDR3 spans 16 residues. Per the germline V gene, CDR1 is MDHEN and CDR2 is SYDVKM. V gave up 3 bases and J gave up 2 bases, with 16 bases separating them. The chain's CDR3 is CASSFSGKLVNYGYTF. In DNA, the CDR3 is TGTGCCAGCAGTTTTAGTGGGAAGTTAGTCAACTATGGCTACACCTTC.

This clone was seen a single time. This chain joins TRBV28 and TRBJ2-1; 11 nucleotides line up with TRBD2. Per germline, CDR1 MDHEN and CDR2 SYDVKM. This CDR3 is built from 14 residues. The ends lost 10 bases at V and 5 bases at J; junction bases unmatched: 7. The CDR3 reads CATLAGGANNEQFF. The CDR3 nucleotides are TGTGCCACTCTAGCGGGAGGCGCAAACAATGAGCAGTTCTTC.

J is TRBJ2-1 and V is TRBV23-1; D is uncertain. TRBV23-1 is classed as an ORF, of uncertain function. Deletions cut 0 bases from V and 0 bases from J, with 15 bases between. This CDR3 spans 18 amino acids. This CDR3 reads CASSQSCTGPSSYNEQFF. DNA for the CDR3: TGCGCCAGCAGTCAATCGTGTACCGGGCCTAGCTCCTACAATGAGCAGTTCTTC.

This chain links TRBV7-2 with TRBJ2-3, with 13 bases fitting TRBD2. Germline V lookup: CDR1 SGHTA, CDR2 FQGNSA. V gave up 3 bases and J gave up 3 bases; unmatched junction bases: 6. The CDR3 is made up of 17 amino acids. CDR3 sequence (DNA): TGTGCCAGCAGCTTCAGACTAGCGGGAGGTGGGACAGATACGCAGTATTTT. It specifies CASSFRLAGGGTDTQYF. Based on the CDR3 plus reference TRBV7-2 and TRBJ2-3, the full variable domain is GAGVSQSPSNKVTEKGKDVELRCDPISGHTALYWYRQSLGQGLEFLIYFQGNSAPDKSGLPSDRFSAERTGGSVSTLTIQRTQQEDSAVYLCASSFRLAGGGTDTQYFGPGTRLTVL.

The chain couples TRBV6-4 to TRBJ2-1; D may be TRBD2 (5 bases). CDR3 length equals 15 residues. The germline gives CDR1 MRHNA, CDR2 SNTAGT. Between the trimmed V and J ends, which lost 2 bases and 0 bases, there was a span of 8 bases. The CDR3 region is CASSDEGASYNEQFF. DNA of the CDR3: TGTGCCAGCAGTGACGAGGGAGCCTCCTACAATGAGCAGTTCTTC.

This clone was seen once. The rearrangement uses TRBV6-2 or TRBV6-3 and TRBJ1-1; no definite D call. This CDR3 spans 14 amino acids. Germline CDR1 MNHEY, CDR2 SVGEGT. V lost 4 bases to trimming and J lost 4 bases, with 13 bases between them. In DNA form, the CDR3 reads TGTGCCAGCAGTTTATTGCTCCGGCTCACTGAAGCTTTCTTT. Its translation: CASSLLLRLTEAFF.

The chain has TRBV6-2 or TRBV6-3 and TRBJ1-5; D is perhaps TRBD1 (6 bases). The CDR3 is made up of 17 amino acids. V was clipped by 0 bases and J by 0 bases, with 12 bases between them. The germline V gene encodes CDR1 MNHEY and CDR2 SVGEGT. The CDR3 nucleotides read TGTGCCAGCAGTTACTCGGGGGGGCCATATAGCAATCAGCCCCAGCATTTT. It is translated as CASSYSGGPYSNQPQHF.

This clone was picked up one time. The J gene is TRBJ2-1, the V gene TRBV10-3, with D possibly called TRBD1 or TRBD2 (5 bases each). This CDR3 comprises 13 residues. V shed 6 bases and J shed 9 bases, with 15 bases lying between them. Germline assignment: CDR1 ENHRY and CDR2 SYGVKD. The CDR3 nucleotides read TGTGCCATCAGGTGGGACGAGAGGTCTGAGCAGTTCTTC. It yields the protein CAIRWDERSEQFF.

V is TRBV7-3 and J is TRBJ2-2; TRBD1 agrees at 8 bases. The CDR3 consists of 14 residues. After removal of 4 bases from V and 7 bases from J, the junction contained 5 bases not matched to a gene. The V gene's germline CDR1 is SGHTA and CDR2 FQGTGA. The CDR3 coding sequence is TGTGCCAGCAGCTCCGGACAGGGCGGCGGGGAGCTGTTTTTT. Its translation is CASSSGQGGGELFF.

V is TRBV4-2 and J is TRBJ2-7; 7 nucleotides agree with TRBD2. The V gene's germline CDR1 is LGHNA and CDR2 YNFKEQ. CDR3 length: 13 amino acids. Trimming took 4 bases from V and 6 from J; bases not matched to a gene: 6. The DNA of the CDR3 is TGTGCCAGCAGCCTGAGCGGGAATGGCGAGCAGTACTTC. Its translation is CASSLSGNGEQYF.

This clone has just one count. The V call is TRBV11-3, the J call TRBJ2-3; possibly TRBD2 for D (7 bases). This CDR3 comprises 16 residues. Germline V gives CDR1 SGHNT, CDR2 YENEEA. Trimming took 2 bases from V and 1 from J, leaving 13 bases between them. The CDR3 loop is CASSLRGAGGTDTQYF. CDR3 nucleotides: TGTGCCAGCAGCTTACGGGGGGCGGGAGGCACAGATACGCAGTATTTT.

V is TRBV30 and J is TRBJ2-1; 7 bases align to TRBD1. V dropped 1 base and J dropped 0; count of bases not matched to a gene: 3. The CDR3 contains 15 residues. Germline CDR1 reads GTSNPN; CDR2 reads SVGIG (reference sequence). The CDR3 DNA sequence: TGTGCCTGGAGTGGTTCAGGGGGCTCCTACAATGAGCAGTTCTTC. This codes for CAWSGSGGSYNEQFF.

J is TRBJ2-1 and V is TRBV24-1; no firm D call. The CDR3 runs 17 residues. Per the germline V gene, CDR1 is KGHDR and CDR2 is SFDVKD. The ends were cut back, 1 base at V and 0 bases at J, with 12 bases in the middle. CDR3 in DNA: TGTGCCACCAGTGATTTTAACCCCCCCGACTCCTACAATGAGCAGTTCTTC. Its translation is CATSDFNPPDSYNEQFF.

The rearrangement links TRBV7-8 to TRBJ1-4, with a weak D call TRBD1 (5 bases). The germline CDR1 and CDR2 sequences are SGHVS and FQNEAQ. The V end was cut by 7 bases, the J end by 7 bases, with 13 bases between. This CDR3 has 13 residues. In DNA, the CDR3 is TGTGCCAGCACCCGGGGGGTGGGTGAAAAACTGTTTTTT. This codes for CASTRGVGEKLFF.

CDR3 DNA: TGTGCCAGCAGCACCGGACTAGCGGGGACAGGGGGCACCGGGGAGCTGTTTTTT. It codes for CASSTGLAGTGGTGELFF. The gene calls are TRBV5-5 and TRBJ2-2; D possibly corresponds to TRBD2 (12 bases). Trimming shortened V by 4 bases and J by 4 bases, and 23 bases separated the two germline ends. The germline V gene has CDR1 SGHKS and CDR2 YYEKEE (reference sequence). The CDR3 totals 18 residues.

The chain couples TRBV28 to TRBJ2-7, with D maybe TRBD2 (5 bases). Between the trimmed V and J ends, which lost 4 bases and 2 bases, there was a span of 18 bases. The CDR3 is 16 residues long. Germline V gene sequence: CDR1 MDHEN, CDR2 SYDVKM. The CDR3 loop is CASSYPKGRVAYEQYF. In DNA, the CDR3 is TGTGCCAGCAGTTACCCAAAAGGGCGGGTTGCCTACGAGCAGTACTTC. Filled out from reference TRBV28 and TRBJ2-7, the complete variable domain reads DVKVTQSSRYLVKRTGEKVFLECVQDMDHENMFWYRQDPGLGLRLIYFSYDVKMKEKGDIPEGYSVSREKKERFSLILESASTNQTSMYLCASSYPKGRVAYEQYFGPGTRLTVT.

The V and J genes are TRBV19 and TRBJ2-3; D ambiguous. V was cut by 6 bases and J by 8 bases, with 9 bases left in between. This CDR3 region has 11 residues. Germline V gene lookup returns CDR1 LNHDA and CDR2 SQIVND (reference sequence). CDR3 DNA sequence: TGTGCCAGTAGGGGTTATGGTACGCAGTATTTT. As protein: CASRGYGTQYF.

The rearrangement uses TRBV9 and TRBJ1-5; no definite D call. The V and J ends lost 3 bases and 1 base respectively, with 8 bases between them. CDR1 and CDR2 (germline): SGDLS, YYNGEE. CDR3 length equals 14 residues. The CDR3 nucleotides are TGTGCCAGCAGCGCTTTCGGGAGCAATCAGCCCCAGCATTTT. Encoded protein: CASSAFGSNQPQHF.